The rows below give T cell receptor beta chains drawn from one sample of a study of cytomegalovirus exposure and HLA in healthy donors. Clones were sequenced by immunoSEQ multiplex PCR, and TCRdb holds only the in-frame ones, with some missing. This repertoire shows 150,000 to 200,000 clones, about four fifths found once; its top ten account for 5% to 6%. The sequenced sample consisted of PBMCs. The origin of the receptors is a woman aged 25 to 39 in good health and CMV-seropositive. CDR3s include the opening cysteine and the closing phenylalanine or tryptophan. Fields, in order: clone size, V gene, J gene, D gene, CDR3 DNA, CDR3 protein. The D gene is left open where the match is weak. Size tells how often a clone was seen (once, few, many) or the class of an expanded clone, and some rows leave it out.

>NA|TRBV28|TRBJ1-5|NA
TGTGCCAGCAGTTATCCAGGGGTCAGCGGTCAGCCCCAGCATTTT
CASSYPGVSGQPQHF
>NA|TRBV7-2|TRBJ2-1|TRBD2
TGTGCCAGCAGCCGGACTAGCGGGAGAGAGCAGTTCTTC
CASSRTSGREQFF
>NA|TRBV5-5|TRBJ2-3|NA
TGTGCCAGCAGCTTGTTACAGGGAAACCCAGATACGCAGTATTTT
CASSLLQGNPDTQYF
>NA|TRBV28|TRBJ1-1|NA
TGTGCCACCCAGGGGCAATTTCAGGGTTGGAACACTGAAGCTTTCTTT
CATQGQFQGWNTEAFF
>NA|TRBV28|TRBJ1-2|TRBD1
TGTGCCAGCAGTTTGCGACAGGGCTATGGCTACACCTTC
CASSLRQGYGYTF
>NA|TRBV11-2|TRBJ2-2|TRBD1
TGTGCCAGCAGCCCCGGGACAGGGGGAACCGGGGAGCTGTTTTTT
CASSPGTGGTGELFF
>few|TRBV2|TRBJ2-1|NA
TGTGCCAGCCTTATTGATAGTTTAAATGAGCAGTTCTTC
CASLIDSLNEQFF
>NA|TRBV7-2|TRBJ2-5|NA
TGTGCCAGCAGCTTAAGTGCAGGAGAGACCCAGTACTTC
CASSLSAGETQYF
>NA|TRBV5-6|TRBJ1-4|TRBD1
TGTGCCAGCAGCTTCTCACAGGGGTATGAAAAACTGTTTTTT
CASSFSQGYEKLFF
>NA|TRBV20-1|TRBJ2-7|NA
TGCAGTGCTAGCAACAGCTACGAGCAGTACTTC
CSASNSYEQYF
>NA|TRBV27|TRBJ1-1|TRBD1
TGTGCCAGCAGTCCCCGGACAGGACCCCACACTGAAGCTTTCTTT
CASSPRTGPHTEAFF
>NA|TRBV5-1|TRBJ2-5|TRBD2
TGCGCCAGCACCCGACTAGCGGGAGTCTATGAGACCCAGTACTTC
CASTRLAGVYETQYF
>NA|TRBV5-1|TRBJ1-4|NA
TGCGCCAGCAGCCGCACAGGGAAAGTTAGCGAAAAACTGTTTTTT
CASSRTGKVSEKLFF
>few|TRBV5-6|TRBJ1-2|NA
TGTGCCAGCAGCTTGTTTCGAATCAGTAACTATGGCTACACCTTC
CASSLFRISNYGYTF
>NA|TRBV5-1|TRBJ2-1|NA
TGCGCCAGCAGCTTAGGGATTAGCGTTCCCAATGAGCAGTTCTTC
CASSLGISVPNEQFF
>NA|TRBV19|TRBJ2-1|NA
TGTGCCAGTAGTCCCAGGGAAAACTCCTACAATGAGCAGTTCTTC
CASSPRENSYNEQFF
>NA|TRBV19|TRBJ2-7|NA
TGTGCCAGTAGTATAGATCGGGGGTTTTACGAGCAGTACTTC
CASSIDRGFYEQYF
>few|TRBV6-5|TRBJ2-5|TRBD2
TGTGCCAGCAGACCTACGGGGACTAGCGGGGAGACCCAGTACTTC
CASRPTGTSGETQYF
>NA|TRBV27|TRBJ1-2|TRBD1
TGTGCCAGCAGTTGGGGACAGGGGGCGTCGGGTGGCTACACCTTC
CASSWGQGASGGYTF
>NA|TRBV7-2|TRBJ2-5|TRBD2
TGTGCCAGCAGCTTTAGGCGTATAATAGCGGGGGAGTACCAAGAGACCCAGTACTTC
CASSFRRIIAGEYQETQYF
>few|TRBV27|TRBJ2-1|TRBD1
TGTGCCAGCAGTTTCTTGACAGGGGCTTCCTACAATGAGCAGTTCTTC
CASSFLTGASYNEQFF
>NA|TRBV6-5|TRBJ2-1|NA
TGTGCCAGCAACAAGGCGCTAGGCGAGCAGTTCTTC
CASNKALGEQFF
>few|TRBV20-1|TRBJ2-2|NA
TGCAGTGCTAGTCACGGGGAGCTGTTTTTT
CSASHGELFF
>NA|TRBV27|TRBJ1-2|NA
TGTGCCAGCAGTTTGAGGGGGGGGAGTGGCTACACCTTC
CASSLRGGSGYTF
>NA|TRBV28|TRBJ1-3|TRBD1
TGTGCCAGCAGCCGGCGGGGACAGGGGTTGGGAAACACCATATATTTT
CASSRRGQGLGNTIYF
>once|TRBV28|TRBJ2-3|NA
TGTGCCAGCAGTTTAACTAGCACAGATACGCAGTATTTT
CASSLTSTDTQYF
>once|TRBV28|TRBJ2-3|NA
TGTGCCAGCACCGGGAGTGCAGATACGCAGTATTTT
CASTGSADTQYF
>few|TRBV4-1|TRBJ1-1|NA
TGCGCCAGCAGCCAGGAGATTATAAACACTGAAGCTTTCTTT
CASSQEIINTEAFF
>NA|TRBV5-4|TRBJ2-7|TRBD1
TGTGCCAGCAGCCGACAGGGCTACCCCAGCTACGGGCAGTACTTC
CASSRQGYPSYGQYF
>NA|TRBV19|TRBJ1-4|NA
TGTGCCAGTAGTATAACTGTGGTAGCTAATGAAAAACTGTTTTTT
CASSITVVANEKLFF
>NA|TRBV5-1|TRBJ2-5|NA
TGCGCCAGCAGCCTAAATCAGGGGTGGCGGGAGACCCAGTACTTC
CASSLNQGWRETQYF
>once|TRBV5-1|TRBJ1-1|NA
TGCGCCAGCAGCCTACGAAGGGGCCCGGACACTGAAGCTTTCTTT
CASSLRRGPDTEAFF
>NA|TRBV9|TRBJ1-4|NA
TGTGCCAGCAGCCAGGGATTGGCTAATGAAAAACTGTTTTTT
CASSQGLANEKLFF
>NA|TRBV6-5|TRBJ2-2|NA
TGTGCCAGCATTCAGGGCGGGGAGCTGTTTTTT
CASIQGGELFF
>once|TRBV2|TRBJ2-7|TRBD1
TGTGCCAGCCTACGGGACAGCCGCTACGAGCAGTACTTC
CASLRDSRYEQYF
>once|TRBV2|TRBJ1-4|NA
TGTGCCAGCAGTGGGACAAGATCTAATGAAAAACTGTTTTTT
CASSGTRSNEKLFF
>NA|TRBV27|TRBJ1-1|NA
TGTGCCAGCAAGGATCGGGAGAGGACTGAAGCTTTCTTT
CASKDRERTEAFF
>NA|TRBV10-3|TRBJ1-5|NA
TGTGCCATCAGTGAGTCGAACCAGTCCAATCAGCCCCAGCATTTT
CAISESNQSNQPQHF